This entry features one T cell receptor beta chain sequence. Only one count was recorded for this clone. Its antigen is unknown. The sample holds no much larger clone one base away, and base qualities are not on file. The sample belongs to a study of blood T cell repertoires in COVID-19 (dated by TCRdb to the early 2020s). About the full investigation: Collaborator samples came from the United States, Italy and Spain and covered acute and convalescent phases of COVID-19. The material from the prospective study consisted of cDNA or gDNA derived from T cells, B-cell-depleted T cells, or PBMCs. Deeply sampled blood TCRbeta repertoires from subjects exposed to, actively infected with, or recovered from COVID-19 were included in the dataset. A freely available public database, intended as a resource for researchers studying the immune response to SARS-CoV-2, is where the repertoires were released. The samples were drawn from two sources: the first 160 participants of the ongoing ImmuneRACE study, and 1,000 to 1,500 subjects contributed by 6 global collaborators. A de-identified subject ID, COVID-19 status, age in years and sex were almost always included in the sample metadata. Where available, HLA class I and class II types were obtained from metadata supplied by the sample provider rather than from assay-based typing. Overall study results and their limits: How much clinical and demographic metadata was included differed by source and by participant, and the metadata was provided uncurated.

TCRbeta CDR3 regions were amplified from genomic DNA by means of the immunoSEQ Assay, a bias-controlled multiplex PCR. The original methods were these. The number of nucleated cells in each sample was estimated from the amplification of reference gene primers within the assay. Sequence reads were collapsed and filtered to measure the absolute abundance of every unique TCRbeta CDR3 rearrangement. For each sample, productive Simpson clonality was calculated by taking the square root of Simpson's diversity index across productive rearrangements. In its TCRdb copy, this immuneACCESS table keeps in-frame sequences only and misses some clones. Where compared with another copy, unresolved V genes explain less than half of these, and the others have no known cause. From that table come the V and J calls and clone size; the DNA was used to work out D and trimming. In all, the sample holds more than 85,000 clones, and approximately 82% of those were seen once. The ten largest clones capture around 8% of the sample.

Whole blood was collected in K2EDTA tubes by collaborating institutions according to the institutions' own protocols. For TCRbeta analysis, collaborators shipped samples in one of three forms: frozen whole blood, isolated PBMCs, or DNA extracted from either of those sample types. Sequencing input: peripheral blood. This sequence was found in a woman older than 75 with active or convalescent COVID-19.

At the DNA level, the sequence is TGTGCCAGCAGTGAGGGACTAGCGGGAGGGGCGGAGACCCAGTACTTC. Its translation is CASSEGLAGGAETQYF. The sequence is built from TRBV2 and TRBJ2-5; a stretch of 16 junction bases matches TRBD2. Measured from the cysteine to the phenylalanine, the CDR3 is 16 residues long. Only the CDR3 DNA is retained, 48 bases long and in frame from the first base. Trimming takes 3 bases off V and 5 bases off J; junction bases not matched to a gene: 3. From the germline V gene, CDR1 is SNHLY and CDR2 is FYNNEI.